A selection of T cell receptor beta chains follows, all from one sample in a study of vaccination and CD4 T cells after COVID-19. One entry per CDR3 protein results from TCRdb running MiXCR on the PCR reads. The data contain under 25,000 distinct CDR3 sequences, about 40% of them singletons. Their cognate antigens are unknown. The source material was CD4+ T cells from blood, cultured in vitro, sampled before SARS-CoV-2 vaccination. These receptors were obtained from a human donor who had recovered from COVID-19. Each CDR3 is given with its conserved first and last residue. D genes are given only for firm matches. Rows give clone size only sometimes, using once, few, many, or a class for an expanded clone.

NA TRBJ2-2 14 NA TRBV7-2 CASSDGTFTGELFF TGTGCCAGCAGTGACGGGACATTCACCGGGGAGCTGTTTTTT
TRBD2 TRBJ2-5 16 few TRBV11-3 CASSPRTSGRKETQYF TGTGCCAGCAGCCCCCGGACTAGCGGGAGAAAAGAGACCCAGTACTTC
TRBD2 TRBJ2-5 14 few TRBV6-1 CASTRRLAEETQYF TGTGCCAGCACCCGCCGACTAGCGGAAGAGACCCAGTACTTC
NA TRBJ1-6 11 few TRBV2 CASSEIPPLHF TGTGCCAGCAGTGAAATACCACCCCTCCACTTT
NA TRBJ2-5 14 few TRBV11-3 CASSLVASWATQYF TGTGCCAGCAGCTTAGTGGCGAGCTGGGCTACCCAGTACTTC
NA TRBJ1-2 13 NA TRBV19 CASSRSGNYGYTF TGTGCCAGTAGTCGGAGTGGTAACTATGGCTACACCTTC
TRBD1 TRBJ1-4 13 NA TRBV20-1 CSARTGTNEKLFF TGCAGTGCTCGGACAGGGACTAATGAAAAACTGTTTTTT
NA TRBJ1-1 13 NA TRBV24-1 CATSAASGTEAFF TGTGCCACCAGTGCCGCTTCGGGCACTGAAGCTTTCTTT
NA TRBJ2-2 15 NA TRBV5-4 CASSPGRGAHGELFF TGTGCCAGCAGCCCTGGCCGTGGAGCACACGGGGAGCTGTTTTTT
NA TRBJ1-2 15 NA TRBV20-1 CSAREGRRGDYGYTF TGCAGTGCTAGAGAGGGGCGGCGGGGGGACTATGGCTACACCTTC
NA TRBJ2-7 13 NA TRBV7-2 CASSLVRAYEQYF TGTGCCAGCAGCTTAGTCAGAGCCTACGAGCAGTACTTC
TRBD1 TRBJ1-1 15 few TRBV7-9 CASSPGQGLRTEAFF TGTGCCAGCAGCCCGGGACAGGGGTTGAGGACTGAAGCTTTCTTT
TRBD1 TRBJ1-1 15 few TRBV2 CASSRDRLMNTEAFF TGTGCCAGCAGCCGGGACAGGCTCATGAACACTGAAGCTTTCTTT
NA TRBJ1-1 13 NA TRBV4-3 CASSQEENTEAFF TGCGCCAGCAGCCAAGAGGAGAACACTGAAGCTTTCTTT
NA TRBJ1-5 13 NA TRBV10-3 CAISKDSNQPQHF TGTGCCATAAGTAAGGACAGCAATCAGCCCCAGCATTTT
NA TRBJ2-1 12 few TRBV20-1 CSADGSGPHQFF TGCAGTGCAGATGGATCCGGGCCCCACCAGTTCTTC
TRBD1 TRBJ1-2 14 few TRBV18 CASSPTGQNYGYTF TGTGCCAGCTCTCCAACGGGACAGAACTATGGCTACACCTTC
NA TRBJ2-7 14 NA TRBV20-1 CSAISPAGGYEQYF TGCAGTGCTATCTCGCCGGCGGGTGGGTACGAGCAGTACTTC
TRBD1 TRBJ1-2 14 NA TRBV11-2 CASSPSGQGYGYTF TGTGCCAGCAGCCCATCCGGACAGGGCTATGGCTACACCTTC
TRBD1 TRBJ2-1 14 few TRBV11-3 CASSPGQGLNEQFF TGTGCCAGCAGCCCTGGACAGGGGCTTAATGAGCAGTTCTTC
NA TRBJ1-5 17 NA TRBV6-5 CASSSPVGRVGGQPQHF TGTGCCAGCAGTTCTCCCGTCGGACGGGTGGGCGGTCAGCCCCAGCATTTT
NA TRBJ2-4 16 NA TRBV28 CASSLWAMSGKNIQYF TGTGCCAGCAGTTTATGGGCTATGAGTGGCAAAAACATTCAGTACTTC
NA TRBJ2-2 16 NA TRBV5-6 CASSTSSLALTGELFF NA
NA TRBJ1-1 14 NA TRBV29-1 CSAGRQNMNTEAFF TGCAGCGCTGGTCGACAGAACATGAACACTGAAGCTTTCTTT
NA TRBJ1-2 14 few TRBV6-1 CASSVGWTNYGYTF TGTGCCAGCAGTGTAGGTTGGACTAACTATGGCTACACCTTC
TRBD1 TRBJ1-5 15 NA TRBV19 CASSIVGQGDQPQHF TGTGCCAGTAGTATAGTGGGTCAGGGGGACCAGCCCCAGCATTTT
TRBD2 TRBJ2-1 15 once TRBV7-3 CASSPGLAYYNEQFF TGTGCCAGCAGCCCCGGACTAGCGTATTACAATGAGCAGTTCTTC
NA TRBJ1-5 13 NA TRBV20-1 CSASTGIGQPQHF TGCAGTGCTAGTACAGGGATAGGTCAGCCCCAGCATTTT
TRBD1 TRBJ1-1 14 NA TRBV12-3/TRBV12-4 CASRWTGANTEAFF TGTGCCAGCAGATGGACAGGGGCGAACACTGAAGCTTTCTTT
TRBD1 TRBJ2-6 17 NA TRBV7-9 CASSSQGWSSGANVLTF TGTGCCAGCAGCTCACAGGGGTGGAGCTCTGGGGCCAACGTCCTGACTTTC
NA TRBJ1-1 16 few TRBV7-8 CASSLSQGIRSTEAFF TGTGCCAGCAGCTTATCGCAGGGTATACGGAGCACTGAAGCTTTCTTT
NA TRBJ1-1 15 NA TRBV4-3 CASSQETTVNTEAFF TGCGCCAGCAGCCAGGAAACGACAGTGAACACTGAAGCTTTCTTT
TRBD2 TRBJ2-2 16 NA TRBV7-2 CASSLTGTSKTGELFF TGTGCCAGCAGCCTCACCGGGACTAGTAAGACCGGGGAGCTGTTTTTT
TRBD1 TRBJ1-1 15 few TRBV6-1 CASSEAWTGDTEAFF TGTGCCAGCAGTGAAGCGTGGACAGGGGACACTGAAGCTTTCTTT
NA TRBJ2-7 15 NA TRBV6-1 CASLNIGSRPYEQYF TGTGCCAGCCTTAACATTGGGTCTCGACCCTACGAGCAGTACTTC
TRBD1 TRBJ1-5 14 few TRBV10-2 CASSPTGGWQPQHF TGCGCCAGCAGCCCGACAGGGGGCTGGCAGCCCCAGCATTTT
TRBD2 TRBJ2-1 19 NA TRBV24-1 CATSDGTATSGGLLNEQFF TGTGCCACCAGTGATGGGACAGCGACTAGCGGGGGGCTTCTCAATGAGCAGTTCTTC
TRBD1 TRBJ1-1 14 few TRBV20-1 CSAARGQGNTEAFF TGCAGTGCGGCCAGAGGACAGGGTAACACTGAAGCTTTCTTT
NA TRBJ2-5 14 NA TRBV19 CASSIVKGRETQYF TGTGCCAGTAGTATAGTTAAGGGCCGGGAGACCCAGTACTTC
TRBD2 TRBJ2-1 18 NA TRBV19 CASSIEASGRAVYNEQFF TGTGCCAGTAGTATAGAGGCTAGCGGGAGGGCCGTTTACAATGAGCAGTTCTTC
TRBD2 TRBJ2-5 16 once TRBV19 CASSIRGDGYQETQYF TGTGCCAGTAGTATCCGGGGGGACGGGTACCAAGAGACCCAGTACTTC
NA TRBJ2-7 16 NA TRBV12-3/TRBV12-4 CASSTAWGSVSYEQYF TGTGCCAGCAGTACAGCTTGGGGTTCGGTCTCCTACGAGCAGTACTTC
NA TRBJ1-1 14 NA TRBV6-2/TRBV6-3 CASSLFLVHTEAFF TGTGCCAGCAGTCTCTTTTTGGTACACACTGAAGCTTTCTTT
NA TRBJ2-5 14 NA TRBV25-1 CASSEGWDGDGQYF TGTGCCAGCAGTGAGGGTTGGGACGGGGACGGCCAGTACTTC
NA TRBJ2-5 13 few TRBV20-1 CSARDMAKETQYF TGCAGTGCTAGAGATATGGCAAAAGAGACCCAGTACTTC
NA TRBJ2-7 14 NA TRBV7-2 CASSIQRGGHEQYF TGTGCCAGCAGCATCCAAAGGGGTGGACACGAGCAGTACTTC
NA TRBJ1-4 14 once TRBV19 CASSISTANEKLFF TGTGCCAGTAGTATCTCAACGGCTAATGAAAAACTGTTTTTT
NA TRBJ2-6 17 NA TRBV7-2 CASSLLPGISGANVLTF TGTGCCAGCAGCTTACTGCCAGGTATCTCTGGGGCCAACGTCCTGACTTTC
NA TRBJ1-5 18 NA TRBV6-2/TRBV6-3 CASSYEGRRLSSNQPQHF TGTGCCAGCAGTTACGAGGGACGCCGGCTGAGTAGCAATCAGCCCCAGCATTTT
NA TRBJ2-1 13 NA TRBV20-1 CSALGPSWPEQFF TGCAGTGCTCTGGGCCCAAGCTGGCCTGAGCAGTTCTTC
NA TRBJ1-2 15 NA TRBV4-1 CASSQVRGSNYGYTF TGCGCCAGCAGCCAAGTTCGCGGCAGTAACTATGGCTACACCTTC
TRBD2 TRBJ2-7 14 NA TRBV27 CASSLPGREREQYF TGTGCCAGCAGTTTACCGGGGAGGGAGCGCGAGCAGTACTTC
TRBD2 TRBJ2-3 17 NA TRBV20-1 CSALDRTATSGTDTQYF TGCAGTGCTTTGGACAGGACGGCGACTAGCGGGACAGATACGCAGTATTTT